This T cell receptor (beta chain) is drawn from a study of T cell responses to AZD1222 COVID-19 vaccine. General study findings and limits: Within unmutated variant regions lay the reported targets of nearly half of spike-specific TCRs. Rises in breadth and depth of Spike-specific TCRs came after two AZD1222 doses.

Regarding this clone: Its antigen is undetermined.

Trimming removed 6 bases at V and 9 bases at J, with 22 bases between. The CDR3 spans 15 residues. Looked up from germline, CDR1 is PRHDT and CDR2 is FYEKMQ (reference sequence). The analysis combined second doses at about 4 or about 12 weeks. TCRdb keeps only in-frame clones here, not all; method: immunoSEQ multiplex PCR. The sample includes 90,000 or so clones, roughly 90% of them seen just once. This specimen consisted of peripheral blood, obtained 28 days after the second AZD1222 dose. The chain couples TRBV13 to TRBJ2-3; TRBD1 might be the D (6 bases). The source of this sequence is an adult who received the AZD1222 COVID-19 vaccine. The chain's CDR3 is CASSFRGQSTLTQYF. CDR3 bases: TGTGCCAGCAGTTTCCGCGGACAGAGCACTTTGACGCAGTATTTT.